This TCR beta chain was documented in a study of shared clonotypes between healthy human individuals. CDR1 is MDHEN and CDR2 is SYDVKM in the germline V gene. The CDR3 runs to 13 residues. Trimming at V came to 8 bases and at J to 5 bases, leaving 9 bases not matched to a gene. In the authors' workflow: Junction-only sequences without quality scores were provided by ImmunoSEQ, so filtering was different. The protocol was immunoSEQ multiplex PCR, while the TCRdb copy is restricted to in-frame clones and leaves out a portion. The D gene and trimming were derived from the DNA, and the V and J assignments and clone size from that table. The data hold roughly 2.4 million clones, with approximately 94% observed a single time. Everyone who donated was a Caucasian adult who lived in Nashville, Tennessee.

This clonotype was sampled from a man in his late teens or twenties in good health. The J gene is TRBJ2-7, the V gene TRBV28, with 7 positions matching TRBD1. The source material was naive CD4+ T cells sorted from blood. Subset meaning: CD45RA+ positively selected. This chain's CDR3 is CASQGQLGHEQYF. The CDR3 DNA is TGTGCCAGCCAGGGACAGTTGGGCCACGAGCAGTACTTC. The variable domain in full, with the rest retrieved from reference TRBV28 and TRBJ2-7, is DVKVTQSSRYLVKRTGEKVFLECVQDMDHENMFWYRQDPGLGLRLIYFSYDVKMKEKGDIPEGYSVSREKKERFSLILESASTNQTSMYLCASQGQLGHEQYFGPGTRLTVT.